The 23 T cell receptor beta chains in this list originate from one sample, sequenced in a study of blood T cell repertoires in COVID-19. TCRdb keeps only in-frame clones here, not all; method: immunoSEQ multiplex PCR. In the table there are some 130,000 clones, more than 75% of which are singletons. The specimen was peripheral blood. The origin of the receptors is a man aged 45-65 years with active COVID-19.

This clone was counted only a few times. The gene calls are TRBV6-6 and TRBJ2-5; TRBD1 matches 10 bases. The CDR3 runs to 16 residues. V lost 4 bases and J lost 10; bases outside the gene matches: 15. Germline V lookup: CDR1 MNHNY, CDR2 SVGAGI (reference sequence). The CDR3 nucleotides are TGTGCCAGCAGTTCCCAACCGGGACAGGGGCATGTGGACCAGTACTTC. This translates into CASSSQPGQGHVDQYF.

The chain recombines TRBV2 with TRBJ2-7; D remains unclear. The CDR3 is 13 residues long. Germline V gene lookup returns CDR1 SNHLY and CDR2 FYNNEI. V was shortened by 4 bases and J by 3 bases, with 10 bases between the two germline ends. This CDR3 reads CASSVNFGYEQYF. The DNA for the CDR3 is TGTGCCAGCAGTGTAAATTTCGGCTACGAGCAGTACTTC.

The CDR3 reads CAWSVDTSSYEQYF. The CDR3 nucleotides are TGTGCCTGGAGTGTTGACACCTCCTCCTACGAGCAGTACTTC. The chain employs TRBV30 and TRBJ2-7; D is uncertain. Trimming shortened V by 0 bases and J by 0 bases, and 9 bases separated the two germline ends. CDR1 GTSNPN and CDR2 SVGIG come from the germline V gene (reference sequence). The CDR3 spans 14 residues.

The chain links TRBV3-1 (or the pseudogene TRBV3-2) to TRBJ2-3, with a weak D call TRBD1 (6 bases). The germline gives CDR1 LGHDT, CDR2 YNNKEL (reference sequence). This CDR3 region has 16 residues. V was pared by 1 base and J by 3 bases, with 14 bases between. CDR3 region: CASSQVMGALTDTQYF. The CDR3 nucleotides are TGTGCCAGCAGCCAAGTAATGGGGGCCTTGACAGATACGCAGTATTTT.

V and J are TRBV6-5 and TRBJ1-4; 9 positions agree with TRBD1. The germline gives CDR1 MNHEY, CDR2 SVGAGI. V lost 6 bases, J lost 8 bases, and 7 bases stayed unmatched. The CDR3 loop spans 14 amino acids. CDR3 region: CASRGDRDREKLFF. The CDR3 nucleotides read TGTGCCAGCAGAGGGGACAGGGATCGGGAAAAACTGTTTTTT.

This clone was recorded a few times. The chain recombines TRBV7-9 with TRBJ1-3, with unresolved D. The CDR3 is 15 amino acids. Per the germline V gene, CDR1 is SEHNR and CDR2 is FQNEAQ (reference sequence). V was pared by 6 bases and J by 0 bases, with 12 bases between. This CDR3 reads CASSPQVISGNTIYF. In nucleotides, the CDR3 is TGTGCCAGCAGTCCTCAGGTCATCTCTGGAAACACCATATATTTT.

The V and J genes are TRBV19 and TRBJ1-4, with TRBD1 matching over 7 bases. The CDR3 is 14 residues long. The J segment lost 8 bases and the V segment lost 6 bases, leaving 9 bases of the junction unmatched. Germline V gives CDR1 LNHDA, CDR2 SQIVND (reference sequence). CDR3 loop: CASSPTGSGEKLFF. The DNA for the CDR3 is TGTGCCAGTAGCCCGACAGGGTCGGGGGAAAAACTGTTTTTT.

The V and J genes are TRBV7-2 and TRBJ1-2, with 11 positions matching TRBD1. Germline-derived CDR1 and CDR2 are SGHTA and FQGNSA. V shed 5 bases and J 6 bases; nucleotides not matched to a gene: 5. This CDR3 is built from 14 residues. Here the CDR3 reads CASSRWTGGDGYTF. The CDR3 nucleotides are TGTGCCAGCAGCCGGTGGACAGGGGGCGATGGCTACACCTTC.

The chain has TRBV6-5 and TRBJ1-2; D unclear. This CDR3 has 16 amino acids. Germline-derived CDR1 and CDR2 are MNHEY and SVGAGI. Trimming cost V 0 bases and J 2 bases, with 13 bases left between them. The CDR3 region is CASSYSTGSLNYGYTF. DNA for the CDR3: TGTGCCAGCAGTTACTCGACTGGCAGCTTAAACTATGGCTACACCTTC.

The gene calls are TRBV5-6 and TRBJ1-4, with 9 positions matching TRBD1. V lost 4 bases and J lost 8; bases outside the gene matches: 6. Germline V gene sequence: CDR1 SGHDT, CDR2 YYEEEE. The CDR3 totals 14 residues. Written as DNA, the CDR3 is TGTGCCAGCAGCCCAGGACAGGGGAACGAAAAACTGTTTTTT. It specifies CASSPGQGNEKLFF.

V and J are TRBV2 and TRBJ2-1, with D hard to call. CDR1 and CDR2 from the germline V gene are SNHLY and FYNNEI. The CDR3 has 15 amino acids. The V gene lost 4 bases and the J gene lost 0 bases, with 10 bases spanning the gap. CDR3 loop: CASSGLLSSYNEQFF. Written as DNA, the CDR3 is TGTGCCAGCAGTGGACTTCTGAGCTCCTACAATGAGCAGTTCTTC.

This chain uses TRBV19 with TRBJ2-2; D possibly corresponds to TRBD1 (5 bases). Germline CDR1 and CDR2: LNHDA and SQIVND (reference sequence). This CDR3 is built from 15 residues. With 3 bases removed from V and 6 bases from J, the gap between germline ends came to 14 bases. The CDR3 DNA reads TGTGCCAGTAGTATCGTTGCAGGGAAAGCCGGGGAGCTGTTTTTT. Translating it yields CASSIVAGKAGELFF. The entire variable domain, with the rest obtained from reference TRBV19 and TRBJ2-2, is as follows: DGGITQSPKYLFRKEGQNVTLSCEQNLNHDAMYWYRQDPGQGLRLIYYSQIVNDFQKGDIAEGYSVSREKKESFPLTVTSAQKNPTAFYLCASSIVAGKAGELFFGEGSRLTVL.

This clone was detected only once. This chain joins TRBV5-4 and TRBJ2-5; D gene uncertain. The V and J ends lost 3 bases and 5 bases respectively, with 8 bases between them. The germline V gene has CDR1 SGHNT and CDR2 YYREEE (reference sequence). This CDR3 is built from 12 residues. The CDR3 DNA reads TGTGCCAGCAGCTCTAGTCTCGAGACCCAGTACTTC. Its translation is CASSSSLETQYF.

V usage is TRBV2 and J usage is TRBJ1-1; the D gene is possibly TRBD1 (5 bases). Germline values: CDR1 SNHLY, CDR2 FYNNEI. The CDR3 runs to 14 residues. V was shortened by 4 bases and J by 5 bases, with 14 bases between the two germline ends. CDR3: CASSGVGRETEAFF. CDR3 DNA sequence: TGTGCCAGCAGTGGAGTGGGCAGGGAAACTGAAGCTTTCTTT.

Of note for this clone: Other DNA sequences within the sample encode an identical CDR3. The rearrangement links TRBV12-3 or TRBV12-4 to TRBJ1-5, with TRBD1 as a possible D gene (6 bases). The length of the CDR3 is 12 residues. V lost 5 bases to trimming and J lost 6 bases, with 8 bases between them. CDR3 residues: CASSLQGQPQHF. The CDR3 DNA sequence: TGTGCCAGCAGTCTACAGGGTCAGCCCCAGCATTTT.

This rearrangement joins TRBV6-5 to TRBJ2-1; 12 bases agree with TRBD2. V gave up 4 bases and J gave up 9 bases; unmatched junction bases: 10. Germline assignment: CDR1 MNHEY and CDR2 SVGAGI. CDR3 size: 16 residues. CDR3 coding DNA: TGTGCCAGCAGTTTTGGACTAGCGGGGCTTCGTCGTGAGCAGTTCTTC. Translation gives CASSFGLAGLRREQFF.

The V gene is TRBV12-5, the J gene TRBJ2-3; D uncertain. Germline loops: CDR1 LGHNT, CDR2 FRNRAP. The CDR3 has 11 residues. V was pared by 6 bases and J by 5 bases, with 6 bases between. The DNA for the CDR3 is TGTGCTAGTGGGGGCTTAGATACGCAGTATTTT. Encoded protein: CASGGLDTQYF.

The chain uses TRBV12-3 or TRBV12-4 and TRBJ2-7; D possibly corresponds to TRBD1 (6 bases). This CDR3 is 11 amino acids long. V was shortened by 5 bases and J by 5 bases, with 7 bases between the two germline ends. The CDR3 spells CASSRGNEQYF. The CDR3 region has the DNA TGTGCCAGCAGTAGGGGGAACGAGCAGTACTTC.

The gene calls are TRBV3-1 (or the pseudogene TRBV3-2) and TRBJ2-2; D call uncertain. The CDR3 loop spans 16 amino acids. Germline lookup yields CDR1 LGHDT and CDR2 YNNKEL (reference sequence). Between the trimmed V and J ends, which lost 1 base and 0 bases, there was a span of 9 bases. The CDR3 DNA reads TGTGCCAGCAGCCAAGGCGGCAGTTCGAACACCGGGGAGCTGTTTTTT. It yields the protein CASSQGGSSNTGELFF.

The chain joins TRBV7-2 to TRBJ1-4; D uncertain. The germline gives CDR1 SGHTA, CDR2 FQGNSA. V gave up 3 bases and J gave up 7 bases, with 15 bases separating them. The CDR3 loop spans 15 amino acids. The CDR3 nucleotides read TGTGCCAGCAGCTTTGGGAGGCTTGCCACTGAAAAACTGTTTTTT. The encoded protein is CASSFGRLATEKLFF.

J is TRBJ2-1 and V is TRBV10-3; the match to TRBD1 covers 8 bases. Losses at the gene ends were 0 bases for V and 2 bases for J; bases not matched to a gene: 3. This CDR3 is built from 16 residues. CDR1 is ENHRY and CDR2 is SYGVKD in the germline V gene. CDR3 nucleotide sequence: TGTGCCATCAGTGAGTCGACAGGGGTCACCTACAATGAGCAGTTCTTC. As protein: CAISESTGVTYNEQFF.

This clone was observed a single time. CDR3 in amino acids: CASRGGQTAANTIYF. CDR3 DNA sequence: TGTGCCAGCAGGGGGGGACAGACCGCCGCGAACACCATATATTTT. The V call is TRBV6-5, the J call TRBJ1-3; 7 nucleotides agree with TRBD1. V trimming: 6 bases; J trimming: 7 bases; junction bases outside the gene matches: 12. The CDR3 has 15 residues. Looked up from germline, CDR1 is MNHEY and CDR2 is SVGAGI.

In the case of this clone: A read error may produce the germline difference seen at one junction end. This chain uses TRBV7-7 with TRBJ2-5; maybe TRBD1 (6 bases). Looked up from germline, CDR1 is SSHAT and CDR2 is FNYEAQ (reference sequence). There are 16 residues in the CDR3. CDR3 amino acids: CASSPSRGVGQETQYF. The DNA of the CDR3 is TGTGCTAGCAGCCCCTCCAGGGGTGTGGGTCAAGAGACCCAGTACTTC.